A selection of T cell receptor beta chains follows, all from one sample in a study of shared clonotypes between healthy human individuals. Here immunoSEQ multiplex PCR was the method, and the copy in TCRdb shows in-frame clones only, minus some. The profile shows 1 million to 1.3 million clones, 70% to 80% of them singletons. The sequenced sample was memory CD4+ T cells from PBMCs. Receptors originate from a young man in good health. Some clones in this sample may be carry-over from other donors' samples. Each CDR3 is given with its conserved first and last residue. The D gene is left open where the match is weak. Clone sizes are given selectively: once, few, many, or a class where the clone is expanded.

V gene,J gene,D gene,clone size,CDR3 DNA,CDR3 protein
TRBV5-1,TRBJ2-3,.,.,TGCGCCAGCAGCTTGGAGGTAGCGGGCACAGATACGCAGTATTTT,CASSLEVAGTDTQYF
TRBV28,TRBJ2-3,.,.,TGTGCCAGCAGTTTATACGCCACAGATACGCAGTATTTT,CASSLYATDTQYF
TRBV5-1,TRBJ2-2,.,.,TGCGCCAGCAGCTTGCCAGCCATGAACACCGGGGAGCTGTTTTTT,CASSLPAMNTGELFF
TRBV15,TRBJ2-7,.,.,TGTGCCACCAGCAGAGAGCGAGGAGGGGCCGAGCAGTACTTC,CATSRERGGAEQYF
TRBV18,TRBJ2-7,.,once,TGTGCCAGCTCACCACCGGGCGCGAGCTCCTACGAGCAGTACTTC,CASSPPGASSYEQYF
TRBV28,TRBJ1-2,TRBD1,few,TGTGCCAGCAGTTCACCGGGACAGGGGAATGGCTACACCTTC,CASSSPGQGNGYTF
TRBV27,TRBJ2-1,TRBD2,.,TGTGCCAGCAGTTTAGGGTGGGGCGGAGCGGGAAGCTCCTACAATGAGCAGTTCTTC,CASSLGWGGAGSSYNEQFF
TRBV5-4,TRBJ2-1,.,.,TGTGCCAGCAGCCAAGATCAAGGGGGGCACAATGAGCAGTTCTTC,CASSQDQGGHNEQFF
TRBV15,TRBJ2-3,.,.,TGTGCCACCAGCAGTTTTCGGGACACAGATACGCAGTATTTT,CATSSFRDTDTQYF
TRBV5-4,TRBJ2-1,.,.,TGTGCCAGCAGTTCGGTAGCGGACTACAATGAGCAGTTCTTC,CASSSVADYNEQFF
TRBV2,TRBJ2-1,TRBD2,.,TGTGCCAGCAGCGAGTCTGGACTAGGTCCTTACAATGAGCAGTTCTTC,CASSESGLGPYNEQFF
TRBV5-4,TRBJ1-1,TRBD1,.,TGTGCCAGCAGCTTCCGACCGGGACAGCCAACAAGTGAAGCTTTCTTT,CASSFRPGQPTSEAFF
TRBV6-5,TRBJ2-2,TRBD1,.,TGTGCCAGCAGTACCCACAGGGGGCGGACCGGGGAGCTGTTTTTT,CASSTHRGRTGELFF
TRBV5-1,TRBJ2-2,.,.,TGCGCCAGCAGTCGGTTAGCAGGGCCGAACACCGGGGAGCTGTTTTTT,CASSRLAGPNTGELFF
TRBV29-1,TRBJ2-7,.,.,TGCAGCGTTGAAGGAGCGAAGGCCTACGAGCAGTACTTC,CSVEGAKAYEQYF
TRBV7-9,TRBJ2-3,.,.,TGTGCCAGCAGCCAAGGGGGAAACACAGATACGCAGTATTTT,CASSQGGNTDTQYF
TRBV6-1,TRBJ2-3,.,few,TGTGCCAGCACCCCTACTCACGGGAGTACGCAGTATTTT,CASTPTHGSTQYF
TRBV30,TRBJ2-1,.,.,TGTGCCTGGAGAGGGATCGGGGTCTACAATGAGCAGTTCTTC,CAWRGIGVYNEQFF
TRBV5-1,TRBJ2-1,.,few,TGCGCCAGCAGCTTTGCGCTAGCGAAAGGGAATGAGCAGTTCTTC,CASSFALAKGNEQFF
TRBV2,TRBJ1-1,TRBD1,.,TGTGCCAGCAGCGGACAGGGACCTGAAGCTTTCTTT,CASSGQGPEAFF
TRBV5-1,TRBJ2-7,TRBD2,.,TGCGCCAGCAGCTCCAGGGGAGCGGGGGCCTACGAGCAGTACTTC,CASSSRGAGAYEQYF
TRBV28,TRBJ2-7,TRBD2,.,TGTGCCAGCAGCCTGGGGGGGAAGGAGCAGTACTTC,CASSLGGKEQYF
TRBV28,TRBJ1-2,.,.,TGTGCCAGCAGGTTTGGAGATGGCTACACCTTC,CASRFGDGYTF
TRBV7-3,TRBJ2-3,TRBD2,.,TGTGCCAGCAGCTTAATTGGCGGGAGGGCCGTGGGCACAGATACGCAGTATTTT,CASSLIGGRAVGTDTQYF
TRBV5-6,TRBJ2-3,TRBD2,few,TGTGCCAGCAGCTCGGGGACTAGCGGGAGAGGGGATACGCAGTATTTT,CASSSGTSGRGDTQYF
TRBV28,TRBJ2-1,.,.,TGTGCCAGCAGTTTATATCTACTAGGACTAAACAATGAGCAGTTCTTC,CASSLYLLGLNNEQFF
TRBV27,TRBJ1-2,.,.,TGTGCCAGCAGTTTCCGGACTTTCGAGGGCTACACCTTC,CASSFRTFEGYTF
TRBV6-6,TRBJ2-7,TRBD1,.,TGTGCCAGCAGCGCCCTCACAGGGGGCGAGCAGTACTTC,CASSALTGGEQYF